This passage covers 7 T cell receptor beta chains from one sample sequenced in a study of blood T cell repertoires in COVID-19. The method was immunoSEQ multiplex PCR; TCRdb's version includes in-frame clones alone and lacks a portion of them. In the table there are around 100,000 clones, 75% to 90% of which are singletons. Sequencing was carried out using peripheral blood. These receptors were collected from a woman aged 45-65 years with acute or convalescent COVID-19.

V is TRBV5-1 and J is TRBJ2-7; no firm D call. Germline assignment: CDR1 SGHRS and CDR2 YFSETQ. The CDR3 is 16 amino acids. V was cut by 4 bases and J by 0 bases, with 17 bases left in between. CDR3 sequence (DNA): TGCGCCAGCAGCCGTGGCGGAGACGGCTTCTCCTACGAGCAGTACTTC. Amino acid sequence: CASSRGGDGFSYEQYF.

The V call is TRBV7-2, the J call TRBJ1-3, with D perhaps TRBD1 (5 bases). CDR1 SGHTA and CDR2 FQGNSA come from the germline V gene. V was trimmed by 1 base and J by 4 bases, leaving 11 bases between them. The CDR3 runs to 15 residues. CDR3 nucleotides: TGTGCCAGCAGCTTAGAAGGGGCATTCGGAAACACCATATATTTT. Protein product: CASSLEGAFGNTIYF. The whole variable domain, remainder taken from reference TRBV7-2 and TRBJ1-3, is GAGVSQSPSNKVTEKGKDVELRCDPISGHTALYWYRQSLGQGLEFLIYFQGNSAPDKSGLPSDRFSAERTGGSVSTLTIQRTQQEDSAVYLCASSLEGAFGNTIYFGEGSWLTVV.

The genes are TRBV7-3 and TRBJ2-3; no firm D call. With 5 bases removed from V and 1 base from J, the gap between germline ends came to 7 bases. This CDR3 has 13 residues. Germline V CDR1 and CDR2: SGHTA, FQGTGA. This chain's CDR3 is CASSSSGTDTQYF. The DNA for the CDR3 is TGTGCCAGCAGCAGCTCCGGCACAGATACGCAGTATTTT.

The table lists this clone with a count of one. The V call is TRBV6-5, the J call TRBJ1-2; 10 bases are shared with TRBD1. The V gene's germline CDR1 is MNHEY and CDR2 SVGAGI. V shed 5 bases, J shed 8 bases, and the junction held 5 bases outside the gene matches. The CDR3 runs to 13 residues. For the CDR3, the DNA is TGTGCCAGCAGTACCGGGACAGGGGTAGGCTACACCTTC. Translation gives CASSTGTGVGYTF.

This clone was seen a few times. This rearrangement joins TRBV6-6 to TRBJ2-7; TRBD1 agrees at 7 bases. In germline, CDR1 is MNHNY, CDR2 SVGAGI (reference sequence). The junction had 13 bases not matched to a gene; V was cut back by 8 bases and J by 6 bases. This CDR3 is 14 amino acids long. The CDR3, as DNA: TGTGCCAGCGGAGTACAGGGGAAGAATGGCGAGCAGTACTTC. It specifies CASGVQGKNGEQYF.

The chain joins TRBV29-1 to TRBJ1-2; TRBD1 agrees at 8 bases. The germline V gene encodes CDR1 SQVTM and CDR2 ANQGSEA. V lost 6 bases to trimming and J lost 6 bases; unmatched junction nucleotides: 12. The CDR3 covers 14 residues. CDR3 protein: CSVPAGQGTDGYTF. In nucleotides, the CDR3 is TGCAGCGTCCCCGCCGGACAGGGAACGGATGGCTACACCTTC.

With respect to this clone: Other nucleotide sequences in the sample specify the same CDR3. V usage is TRBV20-1 and J usage is TRBJ1-1; unclear D gene. CDR3 length: 14 amino acids. Germline CDR1 and CDR2: DFQATT and SNEGSKA (reference sequence). Trimming took 3 bases from V and 4 from J, leaving 15 bases between them. CDR3 amino acids: CSASRGPGGTEAFF. The CDR3 DNA reads TGCAGTGCTAGTAGAGGGCCCGGAGGCACTGAAGCTTTCTTT.